The T cell receptor (beta chain) described here comes from a study of blood T cell repertoires in COVID-19. Across the study: Whether acute or convalescent, the COVID-19 samples came from the United States, Italy and Spain. T cells, B-cell-depleted T cells, or PBMCs supplied cDNA or gDNA.

Participants were placed into cohorts based on the clinical history they reported. Source study methods: Reference gene primers were amplified, and this amplification served to estimate nucleated cell counts. Measured with immunoSEQ multiplex PCR; TCRdb has only the in-frame clones, and not every one. The V and J calls and clone size come from that table; D and trimming were worked out from the DNA. Here the sample spans over 250,000 clones, 70% to 90% being singletons. Germline-derived CDR1 and CDR2 are LGHDT and YNNKEL (reference sequence). The CDR3 loop spans 16 amino acids. V shed 6 bases, J shed 1 base, and the junction held 7 bases outside the gene matches.

This TCR was recovered from a woman aged 30 to 39 who had recovered from COVID-19. The sample consisted of PBMCs or T cells enriched from blood (not recorded which). The rearrangement links TRBV3-1 (or the pseudogene TRBV3-2) to TRBJ2-1; 9 bases map to TRBD2. The CDR3 protein is CASSRNSGSSYNEQFF. CDR3 in DNA: TGTGCCAGCAGTCGGAATAGCGGGAGTTCCTACAATGAGCAGTTCTTC.